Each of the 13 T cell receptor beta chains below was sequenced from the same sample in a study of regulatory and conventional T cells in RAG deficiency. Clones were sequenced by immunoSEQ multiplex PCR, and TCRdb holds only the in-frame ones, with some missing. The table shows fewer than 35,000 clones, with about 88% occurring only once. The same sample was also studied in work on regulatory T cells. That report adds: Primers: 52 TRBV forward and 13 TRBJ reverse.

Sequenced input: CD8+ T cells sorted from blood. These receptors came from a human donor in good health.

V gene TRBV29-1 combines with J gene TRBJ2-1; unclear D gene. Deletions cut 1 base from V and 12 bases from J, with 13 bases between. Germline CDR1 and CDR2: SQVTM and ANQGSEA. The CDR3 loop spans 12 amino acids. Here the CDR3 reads CSVEGERKGQFF. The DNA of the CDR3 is TGCAGCGTTGAAGGCGAACGGAAGGGGCAGTTCTTC.

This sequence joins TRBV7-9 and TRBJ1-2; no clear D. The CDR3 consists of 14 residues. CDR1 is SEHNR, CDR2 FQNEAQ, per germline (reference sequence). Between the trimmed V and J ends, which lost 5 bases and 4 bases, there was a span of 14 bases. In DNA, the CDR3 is TGTGCCAGCAGCCCCTTTGAGCGGACCTATGGCTACACCTTC. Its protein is CASSPFERTYGYTF.

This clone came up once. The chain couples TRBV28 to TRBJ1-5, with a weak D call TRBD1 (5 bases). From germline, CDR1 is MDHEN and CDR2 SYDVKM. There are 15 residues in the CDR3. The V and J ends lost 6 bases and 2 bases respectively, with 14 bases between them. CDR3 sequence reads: CASRLPGGGNQPQHF. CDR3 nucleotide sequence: TGTGCCAGCAGACTCCCCGGGGGTGGCAATCAGCCCCAGCATTTT.

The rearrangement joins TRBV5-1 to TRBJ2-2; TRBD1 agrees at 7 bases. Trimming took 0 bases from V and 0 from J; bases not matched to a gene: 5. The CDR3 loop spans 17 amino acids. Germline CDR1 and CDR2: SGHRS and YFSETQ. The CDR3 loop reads CASSLARGTSNTGELFF. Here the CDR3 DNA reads TGCGCCAGCAGCTTGGCCAGGGGGACCTCGAACACCGGGGAGCTGTTTTTT.

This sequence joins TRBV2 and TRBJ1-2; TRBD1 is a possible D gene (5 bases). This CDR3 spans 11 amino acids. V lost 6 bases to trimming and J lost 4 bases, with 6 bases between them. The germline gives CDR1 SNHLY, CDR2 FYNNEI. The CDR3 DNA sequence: TGTGCCAGCAGGGGACTCTATGGCTACACCTTC. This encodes CASRGLYGYTF.

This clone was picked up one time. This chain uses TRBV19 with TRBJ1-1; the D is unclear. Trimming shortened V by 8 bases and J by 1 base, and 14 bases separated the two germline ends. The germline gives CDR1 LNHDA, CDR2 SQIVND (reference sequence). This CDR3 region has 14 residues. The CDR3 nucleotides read TGTGCCAGTCTTCAATTAGGGAGGAACACTGAAGCTTTCTTT. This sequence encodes CASLQLGRNTEAFF.

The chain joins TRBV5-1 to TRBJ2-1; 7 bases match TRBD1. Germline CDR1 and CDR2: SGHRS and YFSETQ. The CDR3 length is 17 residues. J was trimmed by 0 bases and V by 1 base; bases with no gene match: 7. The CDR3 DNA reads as TGCGCCAGCAGCTTGTTCTCGGCAGGGGGCTCCTACAATGAGCAGTTCTTC. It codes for CASSLFSAGGSYNEQFF. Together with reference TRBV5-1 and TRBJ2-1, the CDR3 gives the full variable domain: KAGVTQTPRYLIKTRGQQVTLSCSPISGHRSVSWYQQTPGQGLQFLFEYFSETQRNKGNFPGRFSGRQFSNSRSEMNVSTLELGDSALYLCASSLFSAGGSYNEQFFGPGTRLTVL.

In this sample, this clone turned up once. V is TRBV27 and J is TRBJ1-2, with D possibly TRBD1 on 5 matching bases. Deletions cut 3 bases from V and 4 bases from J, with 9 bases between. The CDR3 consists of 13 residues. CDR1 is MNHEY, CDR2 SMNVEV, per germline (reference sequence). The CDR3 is CASSFRGAYGYTF. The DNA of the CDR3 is TGTGCCAGCAGTTTCCGGGGCGCCTATGGCTACACCTTC.

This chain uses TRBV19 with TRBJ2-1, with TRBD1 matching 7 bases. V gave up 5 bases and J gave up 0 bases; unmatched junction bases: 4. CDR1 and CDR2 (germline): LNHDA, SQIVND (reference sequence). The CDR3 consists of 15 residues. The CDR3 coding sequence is TGTGCCAGTAGTCCGGGACAGAGCTCCTACAATGAGCAGTTCTTC. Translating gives CASSPGQSSYNEQFF. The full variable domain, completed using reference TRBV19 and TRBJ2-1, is DGGITQSPKYLFRKEGQNVTLSCEQNLNHDAMYWYRQDPGQGLRLIYYSQIVNDFQKGDIAEGYSVSREKKESFPLTVTSAQKNPTAFYLCASSPGQSSYNEQFFGPGTRLTVL.

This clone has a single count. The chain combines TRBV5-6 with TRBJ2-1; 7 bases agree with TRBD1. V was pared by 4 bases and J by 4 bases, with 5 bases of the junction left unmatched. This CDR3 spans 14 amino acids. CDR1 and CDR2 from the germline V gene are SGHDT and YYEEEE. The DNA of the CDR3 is TGTGCCAGCAGCAAACAGGGGTATTACAATGAGCAGTTCTTC. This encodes CASSKQGYYNEQFF.

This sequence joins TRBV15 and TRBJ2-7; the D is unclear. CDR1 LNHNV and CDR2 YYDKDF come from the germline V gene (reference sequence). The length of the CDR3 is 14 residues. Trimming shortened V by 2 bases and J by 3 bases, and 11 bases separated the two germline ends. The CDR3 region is CATSRSTGFYEQYF. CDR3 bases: TGTGCCACCAGCAGATCAACCGGGTTCTACGAGCAGTACTTC.

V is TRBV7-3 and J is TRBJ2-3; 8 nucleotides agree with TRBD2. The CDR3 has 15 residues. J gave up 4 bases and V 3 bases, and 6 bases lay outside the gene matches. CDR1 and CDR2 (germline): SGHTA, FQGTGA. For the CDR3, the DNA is TGTGCCAGCAGCTTGAGCGGGAGTTGGTCAGATACGCAGTATTTT. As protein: CASSLSGSWSDTQYF.

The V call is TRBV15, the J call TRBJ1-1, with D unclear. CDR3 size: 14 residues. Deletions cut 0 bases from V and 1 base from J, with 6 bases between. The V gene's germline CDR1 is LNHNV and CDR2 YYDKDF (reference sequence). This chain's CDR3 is CATSRDGRNTEAFF. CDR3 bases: TGTGCCACCAGCAGAGATGGAAGGAACACTGAAGCTTTCTTT.